The 23 T cell receptor beta chains listed next were all sequenced from one sample in a study of CD8+ T cells in alopecia areata. It was cDNA, reverse transcribed from extracted RNA, that served as the sequencing template. Profiled with immunoSEQ multiplex PCR; TCRdb holds only in-frame clones, not every one. The sample comprises some 130,000 clones, roughly 54% of which are singletons, and more than 15% rests with the top ten. Treatment in this sample: oral pan-JAK inhibitor, 5-10 mg twice daily. This material consisted of CD8+ T cells sorted from blood, taken at week 4, from a patient treated with tofacitinib. These receptors were collected from a human donor with alopecia areata.

This clone was recorded a few times. The J gene is TRBJ2-1, the V gene TRBV7-9; TRBD1 matches 7 bases. V shed 4 bases, J shed 2 bases, and the junction held 5 bases outside the gene matches. This CDR3 spans 15 amino acids. The germline gives CDR1 SEHNR, CDR2 FQNEAQ (reference sequence). The CDR3 DNA sequence: TGTGCCAGCAGCTCCGGGACAGCCCCCTACAATGAGCAGTTCTTC. Residues: CASSSGTAPYNEQFF.

Concerning this clone: One end of the junction is discordant with germline, which a read error may explain. This chain joins TRBV11-2 and TRBJ1-1, with no clear D. The CDR3 sequence is 15 residues long. Looked up from germline, CDR1 is SGHAT and CDR2 is FQNNGV. The CDR3 loop reads CASSLETAMNTEAFF. The CDR3 nucleotides are TGTGCCAGCAGCTTAGAAACAGCAATGAACACTGAAGCCTTCTTT.

This rearrangement joins TRBV29-1 to TRBJ1-2; D gene uncertain. The germline V gene has CDR1 SQVTM and CDR2 ANQGSEA. The CDR3 spans 15 residues. V lost 4 bases and J 10 bases, leaving 25 bases between the germline ends. The CDR3 loop reads CSVALAVKAGEPYTF. The CDR3, as DNA: TGCAGCGTTGCCTTGGCCGTTAAGGCAGGCGAACCCTACACCTTC.

The V call is TRBV5-1, the J call TRBJ2-7; D is possibly TRBD1 (6 bases). V was trimmed by 2 bases and J by 1 base, leaving 10 bases between them. CDR1 and CDR2 from the germline V gene are SGHRS and YFSETQ. The CDR3 consists of 14 residues. This CDR3 reads CASSFRQDSYEQYF. DNA for the CDR3: TGCGCCAGCAGCTTCCGACAGGATTCCTACGAGCAGTACTTC.

The rearrangement joins TRBV18 to TRBJ1-5, with 8 bases matching TRBD1. The trim removed 2 bases at V and 2 bases at J, leaving 11 bases unmatched. CDR1 is KGHSH, CDR2 LQKENI, per germline. CDR3 size: 18 residues. The CDR3 region has the DNA TGTGCCAGCTCACCAGTCGTCAGGGGGCCTGGGGGCAATCAGCCCCAGCATTTT. Translation: CASSPVVRGPGGNQPQHF.

The chain has TRBV9 and TRBJ2-7, with D maybe TRBD2 (6 bases). The germline V gene has CDR1 SGDLS and CDR2 YYNGEE. V was shortened by 0 bases and J by 7 bases, with 14 bases between the two germline ends. The CDR3 length is 14 residues. The DNA for the CDR3 is TGTGCCAGCAGCGTAGGAGACGGGGGAGAGGAGCAGTACTTC. This gives the protein CASSVGDGGEEQYF.

V is TRBV30 and J is TRBJ1-1; no reliable D call. Germline V CDR1 and CDR2: GTSNPN, SVGIG (reference sequence). V lost 1 base and J 1 base, leaving 7 bases between the germline ends. The CDR3 length is 13 residues. The CDR3 reads CAWSEQRNTEAFF. The CDR3 DNA reads TGTGCCTGGAGTGAACAGAGGAACACTGAAGCTTTCTTT.

The chain recombines TRBV7-6 with TRBJ1-2; D is ambiguous. CDR3 size: 13 residues. From germline, CDR1 is SGHVS and CDR2 FNYEAQ. Trimming pared 4 bases from V and 1 base from J, leaving 7 bases between. CDR3 residues: CASSSDINYGYTF. The CDR3 coding sequence is TGTGCCAGCAGCTCAGACATTAACTATGGCTACACCTTC.

Only a few counts were recorded for this clone. A far larger clone lies a single base away; this is likely a read error. At the DNA level, this CDR3 is encoded by other sequences in the same sample as well. The chain uses TRBV7-8 and TRBJ2-7, with unresolved D. The CDR3 runs to 12 residues. Germline values: CDR1 SGHVS, CDR2 FQNEAQ. Trimming shortened V by 5 bases and J by 0 bases, and 5 bases separated the two germline ends. This chain's CDR3 is CASSPSSYEQYF. The CDR3 DNA is TGTGCCAGCAGCCCTAGCTCCTACGAGCAGTACTTC.

The chain has TRBV30 and TRBJ2-3; D remains unclear. The germline V and J ends were trimmed by 2 bases and 5 bases, with 8 bases remaining between them. Germline assignment: CDR1 GTSNPN and CDR2 SVGIG (reference sequence). The CDR3 covers 12 residues. In DNA form, the CDR3 reads TGTGCCTGGAGTCTTCCTTTAGATACGCAGTATTTT. Protein sequence: CAWSLPLDTQYF.

The rearrangement uses TRBV29-1 and TRBJ1-2; 9 bases line up with TRBD1. The CDR3 extends over 13 amino acids. With V trimmed by 8 bases and J by 3 bases, 7 bases remained unmatched. Germline CDR1 SQVTM, CDR2 ANQGSEA. As DNA, the CDR3 is TGCAGCACAGCGGGACAGGGAGACTATGGCTACACCTTC. Translated, it gives CSTAGQGDYGYTF.

This clone has just a few counts. The chain uses TRBV29-1 and TRBJ2-5, with D perhaps being TRBD1 or TRBD2 (5 bases each). Between the trimmed V and J ends, which lost 4 bases and 5 bases, there was a span of 5 bases. The length of the CDR3 is 10 residues. Germline V CDR1 and CDR2: SQVTM, ANQGSEA. CDR3 region: CSVGGETQYF. The DNA for the CDR3 is TGCAGCGTTGGGGGGGAGACCCAGTACTTC.

J is TRBJ2-5 and V is TRBV7-8, with TRBD2 matching over 9 bases. Germline V CDR1 and CDR2: SGHVS, FQNEAQ. After removal of 4 bases from V and 2 bases from J, the junction contained 5 bases not matched to a gene. The CDR3 sequence is 15 residues long. CDR3 sequence: CASSSVRGGQETQYF. The DNA of the CDR3 is TGTGCCAGCAGCTCCGTGCGGGGGGGACAAGAGACCCAGTACTTC.

The chain carries TRBV9 and TRBJ2-1; D gene unclear. Trimming pared 3 bases from V and 7 bases from J, leaving 11 bases between. CDR3 length: 13 residues. Germline values: CDR1 SGDLS, CDR2 YYNGEE. CDR3 coding DNA: TGTGCCAGCAGCGCCGTTGCTACAAATGAGCAGTTCTTC. Protein: CASSAVATNEQFF.

This clone was observed at least ten times. The V call is TRBV7-2, the J call TRBJ2-7; 8 nucleotides agree with TRBD1. Germline CDR1 reads SGHTA; CDR2 reads FQGNSA. J gave up 3 bases and V 3 bases, and 1 base lay outside the gene matches. The CDR3 is 13 residues long. The CDR3 loop reads CASSFGTGYEQYF. CDR3 coding DNA: TGTGCCAGCAGCTTTGGGACAGGCTACGAGCAGTACTTC.

The chain carries TRBV5-6 and TRBJ2-7, with D unresolved. CDR1 and CDR2 (germline): SGHDT, YYEEEE. Trimming removed 0 bases at V and 5 bases at J, with 12 bases between. This CDR3 has 14 amino acids. In DNA form, the CDR3 reads TGTGCCAGCAGCTTGGCCCTAAAGGGCCACGAGCAGTACTTC. Translated, it gives CASSLALKGHEQYF.

This clone was observed a handful of times. The J gene is TRBJ1-2, the V gene TRBV29-1; D not certain. The germline V and J ends were trimmed by 3 bases and 4 bases, with 15 bases remaining between them. The CDR3 is 14 amino acids. Germline CDR1 is SQVTM and CDR2 is ANQGSEA. CDR3 DNA sequence: TGCAGCGTTGATGCCCCCGGACCGTTCTATGGCTACACCTTC. Amino acids: CSVDAPGPFYGYTF.

As for this clone: Other DNA sequences of this sample code for an identical CDR3. This rearrangement joins TRBV18 to TRBJ2-5, with D possibly matching TRBD1 (5 bases). The V and J ends lost 3 bases and 2 bases respectively, with 10 bases between them. The CDR3 is made up of 14 amino acids. Germline assignment: CDR1 KGHSH and CDR2 LQKENI. The CDR3 reads CASSPRQGQETQYF. The CDR3 nucleotides read TGTGCCAGCTCACCGAGGCAGGGACAAGAGACCCAGTACTTC.

The J gene is TRBJ1-2, the V gene TRBV14; D gene uncertain. Per the germline V gene, CDR1 is SGHDN and CDR2 is FVKESK. This CDR3 has 12 residues. The V gene lost 5 bases and the J gene lost 2 bases, with 6 bases spanning the gap. CDR3 sequence reads: CASSYSNYGYTF. The CDR3 DNA follows: TGTGCCAGCAGCTACAGCAACTATGGCTACACCTTC.

The V and J genes are TRBV13 and TRBJ1-6; possibly TRBD1 for D (5 bases). With 5 bases removed from V and 5 bases from J, the gap between germline ends came to 10 bases. The CDR3 totals 14 residues. Germline lookup yields CDR1 PRHDT and CDR2 FYEKMQ (reference sequence). CDR3 DNA sequence: TGTGCCAGCAGCCAAGACAGAAATAATTCACCCCTCCACTTT. This gives the protein CASSQDRNNSPLHF.

CDR3 sequence: CSVNGDAYFGYTF. The DNA for the CDR3 is TGCAGCGTAAACGGGGACGCCTACTTCGGCTACACCTTC. The chain recombines TRBV29-1 with TRBJ1-2; D may be TRBD1 (5 bases). CDR3 length: 13 amino acids. Trimming cost V 6 bases and J 8 bases, with 19 bases left between them. Germline CDR1 and CDR2: SQVTM and ANQGSEA.

The rearrangement joins TRBV25-1 to TRBJ2-3; no clear D. CDR1 and CDR2 from the germline V gene are MGHDK and SYGVNS. V shed 3 bases and J shed 0 bases, with 13 bases lying between them. The CDR3 has 16 residues. This CDR3 reads CASSESALTSTDTQYF. CDR3 nucleotide sequence: TGTGCCAGCAGTGAGTCGGCACTCACTAGCACAGATACGCAGTATTTT.

This clone was counted a few times. This chain connects TRBV9 to TRBJ2-3; the D gene could be TRBD1 or TRBD2 (5 bases each). The germline V gene has CDR1 SGDLS and CDR2 YYNGEE. Trimming took off 2 bases at V and 0 bases at J, with 7 bases between the two ends. The CDR3 runs to 14 residues. DNA of the CDR3: TGTGCCAGCAGCGTGGGACCAAGCACAGATACGCAGTATTTT. It translates to CASSVGPSTDTQYF.